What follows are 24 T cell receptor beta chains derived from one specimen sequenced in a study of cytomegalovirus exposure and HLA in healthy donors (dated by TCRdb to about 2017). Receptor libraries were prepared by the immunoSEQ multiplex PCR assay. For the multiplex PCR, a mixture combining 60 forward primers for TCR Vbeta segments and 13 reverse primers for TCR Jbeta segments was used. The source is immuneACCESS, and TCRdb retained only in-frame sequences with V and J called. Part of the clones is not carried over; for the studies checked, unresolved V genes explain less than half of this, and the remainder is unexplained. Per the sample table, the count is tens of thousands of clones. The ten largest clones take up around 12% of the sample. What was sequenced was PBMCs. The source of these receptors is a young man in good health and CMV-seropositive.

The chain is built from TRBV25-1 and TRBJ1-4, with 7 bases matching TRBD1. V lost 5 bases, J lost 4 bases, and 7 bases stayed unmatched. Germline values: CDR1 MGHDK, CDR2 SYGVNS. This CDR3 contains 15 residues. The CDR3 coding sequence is TGTGCCAGCAGTCCTCGACAGGGATTTAATGAAAAACTGTTTTTT. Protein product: CASSPRQGFNEKLFF. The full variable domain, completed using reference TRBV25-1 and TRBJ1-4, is EADIYQTPRYLVIGTGKKITLECSQTMGHDKMYWYQQDPGMELHLIHYSYGVNSTEKGDLSSESTVSRIRTEHFPLTLESARPSHTSQYLCASSPRQGFNEKLFFGSGTQLSVL.

The CDR3 DNA sequence: TGTGCCTGGAGTCCGGTACTAGCAGGGTCTTACGAGCAGTACTTC. It specifies CAWSPVLAGSYEQYF. The chain carries TRBV30 and TRBJ2-7, with TRBD2 as a possible D gene (6 bases). Trimming removed 2 bases at V and 4 bases at J, with 18 bases between. CDR1 is GTSNPN, CDR2 SVGIG, per germline (reference sequence). The length of the CDR3 is 15 residues. Variable domain in full (rest from reference TRBV30 and TRBJ2-7): SQTIHQWPATLVQPVGSPLSLECTVEGTSNPNLYWYRQAAGRGLQLLFYSVGIGQISSEVPQNLSASRPQDRQFILSSKKLLLSDSGFYLCAWSPVLAGSYEQYFGPGTRLTVT.

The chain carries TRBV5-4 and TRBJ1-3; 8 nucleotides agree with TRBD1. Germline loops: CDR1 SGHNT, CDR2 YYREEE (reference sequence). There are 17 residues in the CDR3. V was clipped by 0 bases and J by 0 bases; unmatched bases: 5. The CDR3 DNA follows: TGTGCCAGCAGCTTGGGGACAGGGTCCCTCTCTGGAAACACCATATATTTT. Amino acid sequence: CASSLGTGSLSGNTIYF.

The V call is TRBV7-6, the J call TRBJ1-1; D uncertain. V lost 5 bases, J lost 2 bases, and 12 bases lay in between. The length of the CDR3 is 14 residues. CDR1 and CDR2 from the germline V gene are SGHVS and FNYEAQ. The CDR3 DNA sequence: TGTGCCAGCAGCCCACAGATGGGTAACACTGAAGCTTTCTTT. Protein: CASSPQMGNTEAFF.

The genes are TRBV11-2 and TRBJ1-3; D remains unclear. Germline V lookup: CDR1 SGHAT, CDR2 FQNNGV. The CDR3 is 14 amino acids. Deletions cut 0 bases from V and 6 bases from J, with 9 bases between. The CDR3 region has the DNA TGTGCCAGCAGCTTAGAAGTTGGAGCAAACACCATATATTTT. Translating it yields CASSLEVGANTIYF.

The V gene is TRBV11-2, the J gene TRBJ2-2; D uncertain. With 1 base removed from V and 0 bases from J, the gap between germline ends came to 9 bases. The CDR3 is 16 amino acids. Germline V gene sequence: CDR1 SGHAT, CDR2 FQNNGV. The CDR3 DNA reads TGTGCCAGCAGCTTAGGGGTGGGCTCGAACACCGGGGAGCTGTTTTTT. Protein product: CASSLGVGSNTGELFF.

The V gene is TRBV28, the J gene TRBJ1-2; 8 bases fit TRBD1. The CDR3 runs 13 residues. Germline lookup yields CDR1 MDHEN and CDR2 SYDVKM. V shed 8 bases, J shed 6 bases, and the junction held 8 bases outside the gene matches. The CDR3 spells CASLRTGFDGYTF. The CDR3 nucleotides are TGTGCCAGCCTTAGGACAGGGTTCGATGGCTACACCTTC.

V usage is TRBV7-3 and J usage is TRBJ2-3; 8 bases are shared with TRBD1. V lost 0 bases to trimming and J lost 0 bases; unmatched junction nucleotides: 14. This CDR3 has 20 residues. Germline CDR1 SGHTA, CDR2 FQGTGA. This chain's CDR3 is CASSLTPPPPGQGSTDTQYF. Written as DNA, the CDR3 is TGTGCCAGCAGCTTAACTCCCCCACCTCCTGGACAGGGTAGCACAGATACGCAGTATTTT.

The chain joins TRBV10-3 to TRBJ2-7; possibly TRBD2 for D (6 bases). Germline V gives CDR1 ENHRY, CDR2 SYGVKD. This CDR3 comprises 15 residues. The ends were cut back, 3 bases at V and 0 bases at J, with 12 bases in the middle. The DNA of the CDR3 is TGTGCCATCAGTGAAGGAGGGAGGTTCTCCTACGAGCAGTACTTC. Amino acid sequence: CAISEGGRFSYEQYF.

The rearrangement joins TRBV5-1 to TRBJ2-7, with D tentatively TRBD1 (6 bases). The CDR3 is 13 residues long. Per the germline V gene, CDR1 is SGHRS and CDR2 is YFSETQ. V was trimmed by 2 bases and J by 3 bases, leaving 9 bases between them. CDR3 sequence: CASSLGGNYEQYF. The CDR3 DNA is TGCGCCAGCAGCTTAGGGGGAAACTACGAGCAGTACTTC.

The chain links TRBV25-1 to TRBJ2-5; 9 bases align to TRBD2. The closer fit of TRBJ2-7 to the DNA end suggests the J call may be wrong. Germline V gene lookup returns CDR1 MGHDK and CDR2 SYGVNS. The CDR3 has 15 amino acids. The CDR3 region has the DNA TGTGCCAGCAGTGCCCCAGGTAGCGGGAGTTACGAGCAGTACTTC. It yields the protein CASSAPGSGSYEQYF.

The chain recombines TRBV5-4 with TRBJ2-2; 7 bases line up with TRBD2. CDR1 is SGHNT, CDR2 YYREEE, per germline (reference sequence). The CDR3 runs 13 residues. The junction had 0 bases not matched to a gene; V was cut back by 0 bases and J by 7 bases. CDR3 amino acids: CASSLVAGGELFF. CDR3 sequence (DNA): TGTGCCAGCAGCTTGGTAGCGGGCGGGGAGCTGTTTTTT.

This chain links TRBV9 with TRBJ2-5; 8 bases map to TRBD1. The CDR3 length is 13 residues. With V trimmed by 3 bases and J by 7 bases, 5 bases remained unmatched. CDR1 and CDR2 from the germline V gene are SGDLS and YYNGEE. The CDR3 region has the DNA TGTGCCAGCAGCGCAGGGGGCGCCGGGACCCAGTACTTC. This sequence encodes CASSAGGAGTQYF.

The DNA of the CDR3 is TGTGCCAGCAGTGACGACAGGGGATTGGGGGGCTACACCTTC. Its translation: CASSDDRGLGGYTF. The chain recombines TRBV6-4 with TRBJ1-2; 8 bases fit TRBD1. Germline assignment: CDR1 MRHNA and CDR2 SNTAGT. Trimming at V came to 2 bases and at J to 8 bases, leaving 7 bases not matched to a gene. This CDR3 has 14 residues.

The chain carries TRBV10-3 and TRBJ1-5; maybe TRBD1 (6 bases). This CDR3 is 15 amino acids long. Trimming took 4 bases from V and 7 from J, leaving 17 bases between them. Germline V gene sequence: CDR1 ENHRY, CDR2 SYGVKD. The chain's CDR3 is CAISAQGQDEQPQHF. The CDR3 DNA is TGTGCCATCAGTGCCCAGGGGCAGGATGAACAGCCCCAGCATTTT.

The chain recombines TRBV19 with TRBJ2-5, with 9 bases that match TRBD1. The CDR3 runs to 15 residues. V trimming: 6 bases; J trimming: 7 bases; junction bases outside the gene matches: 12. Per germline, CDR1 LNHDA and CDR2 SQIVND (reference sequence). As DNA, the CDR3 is TGTGCCAGTAGCCCCGGGACAGGGACCCAATTGACCCAGTACTTC. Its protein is CASSPGTGTQLTQYF.

In DNA, the CDR3 is TGTGCCAGTAGTATAGCGGGAGGGTCCTACAATGAGCAGTTCTTC. Amino acids: CASSIAGGSYNEQFF. The rearrangement uses TRBV19 and TRBJ2-1, with 8 positions matching TRBD2. Trimming removed 1 base from V and 1 base from J; junction bases left unmatched: 0. CDR3 size: 15 residues. The germline CDR1 and CDR2 sequences are LNHDA and SQIVND (reference sequence).

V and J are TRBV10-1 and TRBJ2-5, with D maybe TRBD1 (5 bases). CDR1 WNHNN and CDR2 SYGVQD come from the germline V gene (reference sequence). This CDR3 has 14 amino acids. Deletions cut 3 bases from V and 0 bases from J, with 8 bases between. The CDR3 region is CASSEGEDQETQYF. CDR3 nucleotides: TGCGCCAGCAGTGAAGGGGAAGACCAAGAGACCCAGTACTTC.

The CDR3 region is CASRFRDRGNTEAFF. The CDR3 coding sequence is TGTGCCAGCAGATTTCGGGACAGGGGGAACACTGAAGCTTTCTTT. The chain joins TRBV6-5 to TRBJ1-1, with 10 bases matching TRBD1. The trim removed 6 bases at V and 1 base at J, leaving 5 bases unmatched. This CDR3 has 15 residues. Germline assignment: CDR1 MNHEY and CDR2 SVGAGI.

The CDR3 DNA sequence: TGTGCCACCTATAGGGGAGGTAACACCATATATTTT. Encoded protein: CATYRGGNTIYF. The rearrangement links TRBV11-2 to TRBJ1-3, with D maybe TRBD1 (5 bases). CDR1 SGHAT and CDR2 FQNNGV come from the germline V gene. The CDR3 is 12 amino acids. V lost 10 bases, J lost 7 bases, and 14 bases lay in between.

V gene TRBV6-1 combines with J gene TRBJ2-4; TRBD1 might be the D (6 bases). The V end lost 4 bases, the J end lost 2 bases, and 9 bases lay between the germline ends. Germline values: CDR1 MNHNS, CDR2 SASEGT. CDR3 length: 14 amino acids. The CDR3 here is CASSAGHSKNIQYF. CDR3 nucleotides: TGTGCCAGCAGTGCGGGACATTCCAAAAACATTCAGTACTTC.

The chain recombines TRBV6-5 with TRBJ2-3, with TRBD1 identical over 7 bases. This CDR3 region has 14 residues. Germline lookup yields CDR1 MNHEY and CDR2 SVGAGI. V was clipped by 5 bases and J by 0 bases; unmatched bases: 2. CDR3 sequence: CASSRTGSTDTQYF. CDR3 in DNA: TGTGCCAGCAGTCGGACAGGCAGCACAGATACGCAGTATTTT.

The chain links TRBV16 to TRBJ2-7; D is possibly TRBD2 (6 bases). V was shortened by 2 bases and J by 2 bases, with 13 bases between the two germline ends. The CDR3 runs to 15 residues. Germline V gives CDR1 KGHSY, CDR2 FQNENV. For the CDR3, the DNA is TGTGCCAGCAGCCAAAACAGTGGGGGGACCTACGAGCAGTACTTC. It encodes CASSQNSGGTYEQYF.

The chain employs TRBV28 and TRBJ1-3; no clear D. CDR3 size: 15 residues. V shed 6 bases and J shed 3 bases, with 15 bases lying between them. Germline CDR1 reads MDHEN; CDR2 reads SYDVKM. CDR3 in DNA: TGTGCCAGCAGAGACTTCGACGGGTATGGAAACACCATATATTTT. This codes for CASRDFDGYGNTIYF.